This TCR beta chain derives from a study of early T cells in non-severe SARS-CoV-2 infection. Study summary: Alpha and beta chains were unpaired, from unsorted whole-blood bulk RNA. General study results and limits: A preference for anti-spike CD8 responses marked VDJdb matching, which missed private and CD4 specificities.

Individual cDNA molecules each received unique molecular identifiers attached to them. TCRdb itself ran the 5' RACE reads through MiXCR, one entry per CDR3 protein. Counted here are tens of thousands of distinct CDR3 sequences, 7.5% to 9.5% occurring once; the ten biggest clones make up 3.5% to 4%. The germline V gene has CDR1 MNHEY and CDR2 SVGEGT. This CDR3 comprises 12 residues. With 6 bases removed from V and 12 bases from J, the gap between germline ends came to 15 bases. This clonotype has only a few counts. Antigen unknown. The gene calls are TRBV6-2 or TRBV6-3 and TRBJ2-4; perhaps D is TRBD1 or TRBD2 (7 bases each). The specimen was whole blood, collected at baseline. This receptor was obtained from an adult who was a healthcare worker with PCR-confirmed SARS-CoV-2 infection or an uninfected control (not recorded which). The CDR3 protein is CASSQGGTGQYF. The CDR3 DNA reads TGTGCCAGCAGCCAGGGGGGGACGGGTCAGTACTTC.